The entry that follows covers one TCR beta chain sequence. Original analysis: Scientists estimated how many nucleated cells there were by amplifying reference gene primers. The repertoire was sequenced with immunoSEQ multiplex PCR; TCRdb's copy has only in-frame clones and lacks some. V and J calls and clone size are given by that table; D and trimming were obtained from the DNA. Seen here are 300,000 to 350,000 clones, around 90% observed once, and the top ten hold approximately 9.3%. This entry belongs to a study of blood T cell repertoires in COVID-19. For the study at large: Researchers got acute and convalescent COVID-19 samples from the United States, Italy and Spain. Nucleic acid was either cDNA or gDNA, and it came from T cells, B-cell-depleted T cells, or PBMCs.

Seattle patients were enrolled while actively infected and followed longitudinally. Trimming left V 3 bases short and J 4 bases short, with 8 bases between. The CDR3 is 13 residues long. Per the germline V gene, CDR1 is SGHNT and CDR2 is YYREEE (reference sequence). Specimen: peripheral blood. J is TRBJ1-5 and V is TRBV5-4; perhaps TRBD1 as D (5 bases). This sequence was found in a man aged 25 to 45 with COVID-19, enrolled during active disease. The CDR3 DNA reads as TGTGCCAGCAGCTCCGGACATAATCAGCCCCAGCATTTT. Encoded protein: CASSSGHNQPQHF.